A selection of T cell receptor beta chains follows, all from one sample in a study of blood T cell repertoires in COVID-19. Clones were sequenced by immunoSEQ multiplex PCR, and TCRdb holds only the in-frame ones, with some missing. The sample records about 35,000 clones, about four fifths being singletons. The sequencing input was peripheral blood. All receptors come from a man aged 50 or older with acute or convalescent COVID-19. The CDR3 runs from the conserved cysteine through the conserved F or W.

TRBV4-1,CASSQGEGNTEAFF
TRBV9,CASSVGQGGETQYF
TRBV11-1,CASSSRTGNDEQYF
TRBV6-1,CASSETGTGYNSPLHF
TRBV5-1,CASSSLAIGDTDTQYF
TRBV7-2,CASSSSGGYQPQHF
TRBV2,CASMGGRAYEQYF
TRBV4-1,CASSLPRVGGDPQETQYF
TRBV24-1,CATSDRTSGKETQYF
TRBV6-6,CASSYVTGGGQPQHF
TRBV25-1,CASSDSNRPQNSPLHF
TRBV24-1,CATSVLVQGTQETQYF
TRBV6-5,CASSYSIGLAGNTIYF
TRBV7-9,CASSSTRSSYNEQFF
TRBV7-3,CASSSSVDEQFF
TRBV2,CASSDHIGANTEAFF
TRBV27,CASSLYSDRAPYEQYF
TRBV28,CASGPGQGSGETQYF
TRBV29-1,CSVDRQLSEAFF
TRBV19,CASRTGQGAYEQYF
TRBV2,CASREPSGAGNEQFF
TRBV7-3,CASSFPLQGLNTGELFF
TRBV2,CASSEGLAGGAQETQYF
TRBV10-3,CAIRQGLNTEAFF
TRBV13,CASTRRGFGEQFF
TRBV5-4,CASSQGTVRTNYGYTF
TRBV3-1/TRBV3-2,CASSRDRVVDNEQFF
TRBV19,CASSIAQSPWTEAFF
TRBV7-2,CASSLVSGSHYEQYF
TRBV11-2,CASSIGTVLSEQYF
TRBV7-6,CASSLDAGTDTQYF
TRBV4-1,CASSPGQGVANEKLFF
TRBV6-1,CASSEQAGARYGYTF
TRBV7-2,CASSPWRGYEQYF
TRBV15,CATQGSEETQYF
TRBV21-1,CASSKDGADRHNEQFF
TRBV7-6,CASSISGSYNEQFF
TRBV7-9,CASSPVLGSPIEQFF
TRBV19,CASSATTGEGSSYEQYF
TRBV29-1,CSGTGQGAYEQYF
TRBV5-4,CASSSQGAGQETQYF